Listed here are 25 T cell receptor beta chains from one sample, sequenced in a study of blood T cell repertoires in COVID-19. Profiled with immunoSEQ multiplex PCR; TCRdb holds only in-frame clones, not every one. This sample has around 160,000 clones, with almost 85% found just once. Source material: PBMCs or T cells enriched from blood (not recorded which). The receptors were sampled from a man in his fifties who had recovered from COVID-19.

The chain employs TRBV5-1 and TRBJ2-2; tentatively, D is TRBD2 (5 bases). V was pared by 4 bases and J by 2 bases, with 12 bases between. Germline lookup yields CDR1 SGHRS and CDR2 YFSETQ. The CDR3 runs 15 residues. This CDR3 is CASSPKGVNTGELFF. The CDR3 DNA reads TGCGCCAGCAGCCCAAAGGGAGTAAACACCGGGGAGCTGTTTTTT.

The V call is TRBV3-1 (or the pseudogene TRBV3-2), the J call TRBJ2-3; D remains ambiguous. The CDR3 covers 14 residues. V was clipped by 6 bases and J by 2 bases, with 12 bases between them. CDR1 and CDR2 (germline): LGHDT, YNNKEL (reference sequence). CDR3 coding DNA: TGTGCCAGCAGACCGACTGGATCCACAGATACGCAGTATTTT. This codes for CASRPTGSTDTQYF.

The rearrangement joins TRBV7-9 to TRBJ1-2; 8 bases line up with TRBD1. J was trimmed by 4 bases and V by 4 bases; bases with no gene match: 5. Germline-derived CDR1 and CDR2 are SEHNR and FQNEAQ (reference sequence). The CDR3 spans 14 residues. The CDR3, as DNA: TGTGCCAGCAGCTCCGCGGGACAGGCCTATGGCTACACCTTC. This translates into CASSSAGQAYGYTF.

This chain's CDR3 is CASSVGADTGELFF. CDR3 bases: TGCGCCAGCAGCGTTGGGGCTGACACCGGGGAGCTGTTTTTT. The J gene is TRBJ2-2, the V gene TRBV5-1; the D gene is possibly TRBD1 (5 bases). Trimming left V 4 bases short and J 3 bases short, with 10 bases between. Per germline, CDR1 SGHRS and CDR2 YFSETQ. CDR3 size: 14 residues.

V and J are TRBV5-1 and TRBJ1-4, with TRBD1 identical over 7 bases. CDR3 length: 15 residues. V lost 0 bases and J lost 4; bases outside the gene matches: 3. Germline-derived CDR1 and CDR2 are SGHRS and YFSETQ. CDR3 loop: CASSLGDSYNEKLFF. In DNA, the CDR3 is TGCGCCAGCAGCTTGGGGGACAGCTATAATGAAAAACTGTTTTTT.

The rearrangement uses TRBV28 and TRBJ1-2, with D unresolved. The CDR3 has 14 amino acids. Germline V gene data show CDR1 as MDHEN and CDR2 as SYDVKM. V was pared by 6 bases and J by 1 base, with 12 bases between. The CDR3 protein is CASSRAGVNYGYTF. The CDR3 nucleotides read TGTGCCAGCAGCCGAGCAGGTGTTAACTATGGCTACACCTTC.

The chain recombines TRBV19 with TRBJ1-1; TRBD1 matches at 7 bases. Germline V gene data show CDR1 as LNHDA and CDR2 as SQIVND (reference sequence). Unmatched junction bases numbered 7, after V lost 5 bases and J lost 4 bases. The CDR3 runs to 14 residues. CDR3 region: CASSLPGTATEAFF. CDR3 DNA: TGTGCCAGTAGTCTGCCCGGGACAGCCACTGAAGCTTTCTTT.

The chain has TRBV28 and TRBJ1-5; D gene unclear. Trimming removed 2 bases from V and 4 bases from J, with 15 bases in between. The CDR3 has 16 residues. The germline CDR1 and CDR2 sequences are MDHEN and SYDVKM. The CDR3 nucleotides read TGTGCCAGCAGTTTAATCGATACGGGGAGTAATCAGCCCCAGCATTTT. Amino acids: CASSLIDTGSNQPQHF.

CDR3 sequence: CASSPRIRGYEQYF. In DNA, the CDR3 is TGTGCCAGCAGCCCCCGGATTCGGGGGTACGAGCAGTACTTC. The chain carries TRBV6-5 and TRBJ2-7; D is perhaps TRBD2 (6 bases). CDR1 MNHEY and CDR2 SVGAGI come from the germline V gene. The CDR3 sequence is 14 residues long. Trimming left V 6 bases short and J 4 bases short, with 16 bases between.

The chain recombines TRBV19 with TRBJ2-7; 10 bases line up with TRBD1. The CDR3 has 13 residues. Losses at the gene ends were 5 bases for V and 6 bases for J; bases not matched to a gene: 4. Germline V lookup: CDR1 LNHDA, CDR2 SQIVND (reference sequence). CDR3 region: CASSRDRGSEQYF. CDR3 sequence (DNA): TGTGCCAGTAGTCGGGACAGGGGTTCCGAGCAGTACTTC.

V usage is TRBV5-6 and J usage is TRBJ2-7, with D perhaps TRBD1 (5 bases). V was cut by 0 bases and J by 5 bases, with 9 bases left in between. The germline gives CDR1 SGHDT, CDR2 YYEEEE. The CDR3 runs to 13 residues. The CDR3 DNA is TGTGCCAGCAGCTTGGTAGGGGTCGACGAGCAGTACTTC. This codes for CASSLVGVDEQYF.

CDR3 bases: TGCAGCGTTGAGAGGGGGCTGGGAGCTTTCTTT. This translates into CSVERGLGAFF. The rearrangement joins TRBV29-1 to TRBJ1-1; 7 bases are a match to TRBD1. Germline lookup yields CDR1 SQVTM and CDR2 ANQGSEA. The CDR3 is 11 residues long. The V segment lost 3 bases and the J segment 10 bases; nucleotides outside the gene matches: 5. The entire variable domain, with the rest obtained from reference TRBV29-1 and TRBJ1-1, is as follows: SAVISQKPSRDICQRGTSLTIQCQVDSQVTMMFWYRQQPGQSLTLIATANQGSEATYESGFVIDKFPISRPNLTFSTLTVSNMSPEDSSIYLCSVERGLGAFFGQGTRLTVV.

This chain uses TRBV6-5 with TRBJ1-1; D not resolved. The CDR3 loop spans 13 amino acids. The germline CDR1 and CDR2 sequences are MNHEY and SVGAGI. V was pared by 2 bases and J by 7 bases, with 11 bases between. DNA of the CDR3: TGTGCCAGCAGTTACCAACTACCTGGTGAAGCTTTCTTT. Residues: CASSYQLPGEAFF.

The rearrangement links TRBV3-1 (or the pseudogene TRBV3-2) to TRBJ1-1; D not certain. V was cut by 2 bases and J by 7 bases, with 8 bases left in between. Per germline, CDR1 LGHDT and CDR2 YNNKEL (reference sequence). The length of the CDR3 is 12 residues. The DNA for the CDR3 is TGTGCCAGCAGCCAACGACAAGTTGAAGCTTTCTTT. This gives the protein CASSQRQVEAFF.

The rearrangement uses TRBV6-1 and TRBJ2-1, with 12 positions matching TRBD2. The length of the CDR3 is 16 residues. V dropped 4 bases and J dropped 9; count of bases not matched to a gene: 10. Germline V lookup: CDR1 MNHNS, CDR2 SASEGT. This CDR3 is CASSVKGLAGIGEQFF. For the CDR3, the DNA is TGTGCCAGCAGTGTAAAGGGACTAGCGGGTATCGGTGAGCAGTTCTTC.

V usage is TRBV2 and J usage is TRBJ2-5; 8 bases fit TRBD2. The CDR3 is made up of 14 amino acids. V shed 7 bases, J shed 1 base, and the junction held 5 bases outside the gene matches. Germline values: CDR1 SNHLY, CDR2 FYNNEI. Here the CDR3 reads CASTGAGVQETQYF. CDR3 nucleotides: TGTGCCAGCACGGGAGCGGGGGTCCAAGAGACCCAGTACTTC.

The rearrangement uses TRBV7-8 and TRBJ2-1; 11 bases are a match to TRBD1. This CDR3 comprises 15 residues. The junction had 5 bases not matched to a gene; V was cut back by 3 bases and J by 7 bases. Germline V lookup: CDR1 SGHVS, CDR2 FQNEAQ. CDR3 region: CASSFSGTGGNEQFF. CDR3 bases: TGTGCCAGCAGCTTTTCCGGGACAGGGGGTAATGAGCAGTTCTTC.

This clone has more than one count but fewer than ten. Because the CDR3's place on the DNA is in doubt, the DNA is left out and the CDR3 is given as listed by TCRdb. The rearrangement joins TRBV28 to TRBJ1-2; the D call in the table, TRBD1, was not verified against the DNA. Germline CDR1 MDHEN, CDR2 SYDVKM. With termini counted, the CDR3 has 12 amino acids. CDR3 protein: CASSLVGLGNTF.

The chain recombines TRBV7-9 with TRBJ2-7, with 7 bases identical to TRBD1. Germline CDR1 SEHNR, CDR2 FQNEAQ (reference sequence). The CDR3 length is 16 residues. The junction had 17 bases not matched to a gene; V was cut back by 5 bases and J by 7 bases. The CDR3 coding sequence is TGTGCCAGCAGCCCACCACAAGGGGGCGCGAATGGAGAGCAGTACTTC. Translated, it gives CASSPPQGGANGEQYF.

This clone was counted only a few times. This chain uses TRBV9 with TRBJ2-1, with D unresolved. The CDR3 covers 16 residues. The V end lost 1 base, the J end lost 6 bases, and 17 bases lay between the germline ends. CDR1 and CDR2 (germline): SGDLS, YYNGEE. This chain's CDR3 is CASSVSHIPRSNEQFF. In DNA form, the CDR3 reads TGTGCCAGCAGCGTATCCCATATTCCCAGATCCAATGAGCAGTTCTTC.

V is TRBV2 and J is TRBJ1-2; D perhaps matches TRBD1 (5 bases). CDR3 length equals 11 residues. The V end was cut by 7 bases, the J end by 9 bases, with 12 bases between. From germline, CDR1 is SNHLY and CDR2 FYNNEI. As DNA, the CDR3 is TGTGCCAGCATCAGGGATACGAGCTACACCTTC. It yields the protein CASIRDTSYTF.

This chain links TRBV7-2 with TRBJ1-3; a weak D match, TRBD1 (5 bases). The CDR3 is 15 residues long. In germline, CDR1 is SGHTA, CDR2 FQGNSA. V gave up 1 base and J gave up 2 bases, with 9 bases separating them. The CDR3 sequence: CASSLVTGAGNTIYF. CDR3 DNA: TGTGCCAGCAGCTTAGTAACGGGGGCTGGAAACACCATATATTTT.

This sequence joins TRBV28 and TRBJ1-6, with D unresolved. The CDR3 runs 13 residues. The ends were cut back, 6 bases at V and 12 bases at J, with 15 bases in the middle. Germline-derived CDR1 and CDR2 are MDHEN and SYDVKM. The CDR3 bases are TGTGCCAGCAGCGACAACCAGGTAATACCCCTCCACTTT. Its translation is CASSDNQVIPLHF.

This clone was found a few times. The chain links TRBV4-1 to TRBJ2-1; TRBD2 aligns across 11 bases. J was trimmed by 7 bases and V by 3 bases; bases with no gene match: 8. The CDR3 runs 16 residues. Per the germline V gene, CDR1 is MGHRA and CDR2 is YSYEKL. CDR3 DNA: TGCGCCAGCAGCCATGAACTAGCGGGAGTTGGGAATGAGCAGTTCTTC. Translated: CASSHELAGVGNEQFF.

The CDR3 region has the DNA TGTGCCAGCAAGGGACTAGCGGGTAACGGGGAGCTGTTTTTT. Translated: CASKGLAGNGELFF. The chain uses TRBV3-1 (or the pseudogene TRBV3-2) and TRBJ2-2, with TRBD2 identical over 12 bases. The germline gives CDR1 LGHDT, CDR2 YNNKEL (reference sequence). The trim removed 7 bases at V and 7 bases at J, leaving 4 bases unmatched. The CDR3 sequence is 14 residues long.